The 26 T cell receptor beta chains presented below share a single source sample, sequenced in a study of kidney transplant recipient with SARS-CoV-2 infection. TCRdb called the reads again in MiXCR, with one record for every CDR3 protein. The sample records 250,000 or so distinct CDR3 sequences, about 28% being singletons. Sequencing was performed on a blood sample, taken at baseline and on roughly day 110 from a kidney transplant recipient. These receptors all come from a male patient in his thirties who had COVID-19 and was a kidney transplant recipient. Some T cells may be graft donor cells.

This clonotype has a count of ten or more. The rearrangement uses TRBV7-2 and TRBJ2-7; TRBD1 aligns across 8 bases. V lost 7 bases, J lost 3 bases, and 11 bases stayed unmatched. The CDR3 length is 15 residues. Germline CDR1 is SGHTA and CDR2 is FQGNSA. CDR3 region: CASNNQGAPGYEQYF. The CDR3 nucleotides are TGTGCCAGCAACAACCAGGGGGCGCCGGGCTACGAGCAGTACTTC. The complete variable domain, with remaining parts taken from reference TRBV7-2 and TRBJ2-7, reads GAGVSQSPSNKVTEKGKDVELRCDPISGHTALYWYRQSLGQGLEFLIYFQGNSAPDKSGLPSDRFSAERTGGSVSTLTIQRTQQEDSAVYLCASNNQGAPGYEQYFGPGTRLTVT.

V is TRBV5-1 and J is TRBJ1-2; TRBD1 matches at 7 bases. The CDR3 contains 13 residues. From germline, CDR1 is SGHRS and CDR2 YFSETQ. The V and J ends lost 0 bases and 6 bases, in that order; junction bases with no gene match: 2. This CDR3 is CASSLGQGHGYTF. DNA of the CDR3: TGCGCCAGCAGCTTGGGACAGGGCCATGGCTACACCTTC. The full variable domain, rest sourced from reference TRBV5-1 and TRBJ1-2, is KAGVTQTPRYLIKTRGQQVTLSCSPISGHRSVSWYQQTPGQGLQFLFEYFSETQRNKGNFPGRFSGRQFSNSRSEMNVSTLELGDSALYLCASSLGQGHGYTFGSGTRLTVV.

A few counts support this clonotype. The chain couples TRBV6-5 to TRBJ2-7; tentative D call: TRBD1 (6 bases). Per germline, CDR1 MNHEY and CDR2 SVGAGI. Between the trimmed V and J ends, which lost 6 bases and 2 bases, there was a span of 11 bases. The CDR3 is 13 amino acids. The CDR3 DNA reads as TGTGCCAGCAGCCGGGACAAGGCCTACGAGCAGTACGTC. This gives the protein CASSRDKAYEQYV.

This clonotype was counted at least ten times. The chain has TRBV20-1 and TRBJ2-5, with TRBD2 matching 9 bases. The CDR3 is 15 amino acids. Germline values: CDR1 DFQATT, CDR2 SNEGSKA (reference sequence). With V trimmed by 4 bases and J by 9 bases, 15 bases remained unmatched. CDR3 in amino acids: CSAIIAGAQAGAQYF. The CDR3 DNA is TGCAGTGCTATAATAGCGGGGGCCCAGGCAGGGGCCCAGTACTTC.

This clonotype has ten or more counts. V usage is TRBV19 and J usage is TRBJ2-7, with TRBD2 matching 7 bases. V lost 4 bases and J lost 4; bases outside the gene matches: 7. Looked up from germline, CDR1 is LNHDA and CDR2 is SQIVND (reference sequence). This CDR3 region has 14 residues. This CDR3 is CASSSRTRPYEQYF. The CDR3 nucleotides are TGTGCCAGTAGTAGCAGGACTAGACCTTACGAGCAGTACTTC.

On this clonotype: A much larger clone lies one base from this, so it may be a read error. The gene calls are TRBV9 and TRBJ1-2; D is undetermined. Deletions cut 6 bases from V and 4 bases from J, with 22 bases between. This CDR3 has 16 residues. In germline, CDR1 is SGDLS, CDR2 YYNGEE. CDR3 sequence reads: CASIWLYPRKTYGYTF. The CDR3 nucleotides are TGTGCCAGCATCTGGCTGTACCCAAGAAAGACCTATGGCTACACCTTC.

This clonotype was seen repeatedly, ten times or more. This chain connects TRBV2 to TRBJ2-2; TRBD2 matches 10 bases. V dropped 4 bases and J dropped 4; count of bases not matched to a gene: 3. In germline, CDR1 is SNHLY, CDR2 FYNNEI. This CDR3 has 15 amino acids. CDR3 in DNA: TGTGCCAGCAGTGGGGTAGCGGGGGGCACCGGGGAGCTGTTTTTT. Its translation: CASSGVAGGTGELFF.

As regards this clonotype: One base away lies a much larger clone, so this may be a sequencing read error. V and J are TRBV18 and TRBJ2-3; 10 bases are shared with TRBD2. The CDR3 runs 15 residues. Per the germline V gene, CDR1 is KGHSH and CDR2 is LQKENI. The DNA for the CDR3 is TGTGCCAGCTCATCCCTAGCGGGGGACACAGATATGCAGTATTTT. Amino acids: CASSSLAGDTDMQYF.

The chain couples TRBV24-1 to TRBJ2-1; 9 bases align to TRBD2. The CDR3 runs to 17 residues. Looked up from germline, CDR1 is KGHDR and CDR2 is SFDVKD. Losses at the gene ends were 1 base for V and 6 bases for J; bases not matched to a gene: 9. CDR3 protein: CATSDFAGGGGGNEQFF. The CDR3 DNA reads TGTGCCACCAGTGATTTTGCGGGGGGGGGTGGTGGCAATGAGCAGTTCTTC.

This clonotype was seen many times. V usage is TRBV27 and J usage is TRBJ1-6; D not certain. Per germline, CDR1 MNHEY and CDR2 SMNVEV (reference sequence). V was clipped by 0 bases and J by 7 bases, with 10 bases between them. The CDR3 has 15 amino acids. The CDR3 loop is CASSLSAGPNSPLHF. The CDR3 DNA sequence: TGTGCCAGCAGTTTATCGGCGGGTCCAAATTCACCCCTCCACTTT.

This clonotype has at least ten counts. This chain links TRBV27 with TRBJ2-7; 9 bases fit TRBD2. This CDR3 is built from 15 residues. The J segment lost 5 bases and the V segment lost 6 bases, leaving 11 bases of the junction unmatched. Germline V CDR1 and CDR2: MNHEY, SMNVEV (reference sequence). This CDR3 reads CASSPYGTSRNEQYF. CDR3 bases: TGTGCCAGCAGCCCGTATGGGACTAGCAGAAACGAGCAGTACTTC.

The sample holds many counts of this clonotype. V usage is TRBV19 and J usage is TRBJ1-1; D may be TRBD1 (6 bases). Trimming took off 3 bases at V and 0 bases at J, with 11 bases between the two ends. CDR3 size: 15 residues. Germline V lookup: CDR1 LNHDA, CDR2 SQIVND (reference sequence). CDR3 sequence: CASSISGGVNTEAFF. The CDR3 nucleotides read TGTGCCAGTAGTATTAGCGGGGGCGTGAACACTGAAGCTTTCTTT. The full variable domain, completed using reference TRBV19 and TRBJ1-1, is DGGITQSPKYLFRKEGQNVTLSCEQNLNHDAMYWYRQDPGQGLRLIYYSQIVNDFQKGDIAEGYSVSREKKESFPLTVTSAQKNPTAFYLCASSISGGVNTEAFFGQGTRLTVV.

Regarding this clonotype: Possible read error: a much larger clone is one base away. This CDR3 fails to terminate in the conserved phenylalanine or tryptophan, so it likely reflects a read error. This chain uses TRBV7-3 with TRBJ1-1; 8 nucleotides line up with TRBD1. The CDR3 runs to 13 residues. The germline V gene has CDR1 SGHTA and CDR2 FQGTGA. Germline trimming cut 4 bases from V and 7 bases from J; bases unmatched to any gene: 5. The CDR3 is CASSWDGQGEAFS. Written as DNA, the CDR3 is TGTGCCAGCAGCTGGGATGGACAGGGTGAAGCTTTCTCT.

With regard to this clonotype: One base away lies a much larger clone, so this may be a sequencing read error. This rearrangement joins TRBV3-1 to TRBJ1-2; D remains ambiguous. This CDR3 has 17 amino acids. V lost 4 bases and J lost 4, with 22 bases in between. Germline V gene sequence: CDR1 LGHDT, CDR2 YNNKEL (reference sequence). The CDR3 DNA follows: TGTGCCAGCAGCCCTGCTATCACCCTTCGAAAGACCTATGGCTACACCTTC. Translated, it gives CASSPAITLRKTYGYTF.

This clonotype was counted only a few times. The junction differs from germline at one of its ends, possibly a read error. The J gene is TRBJ2-3, the V gene TRBV5-4; TRBD1 is a possible D gene (6 bases). Germline V gives CDR1 SGHNT, CDR2 YYREEE (reference sequence). This CDR3 is 13 amino acids long. The CDR3 reads CASSFGVDSTQCF. CDR3 in DNA: TGTGCCAGCAGCTTTGGGGTGGACAGTACGCAGTGTTTT. Supplemented by reference TRBV5-4 and TRBJ2-3, the full variable domain reads ETGVTQSPTHLIKTRGQQVTLRCSSQSGHNTVSWYQQALGQGPQFIFQYYREEENGRGNFPPRFSGLQFPNYSSELNVNALELDDSALYLCASSFGVDSTQCFGPGTRLTVL.

Worth noting for this clonotype: A much larger clonotype is one base distant, so this may be a read error. The chain recombines TRBV7-3 with TRBJ1-6; D may be TRBD1 (6 bases). The CDR3 spans 14 residues. Germline assignment: CDR1 SGHTA and CDR2 FQGTGA. The CDR3 region is CAGSQDSYNSPLHF. CDR3 sequence (DNA): TGTGCCGGCAGCCAGGACAGCTATAATTCACCCCTCCACTTT.

Only a few counts were recorded for this clonotype. The chain uses TRBV6-2 or TRBV6-3 and TRBJ2-1; D might be TRBD1 (6 bases). The DNA end is more similar to TRBJ2-7, so the J call may be wrong. This CDR3 spans 16 amino acids. Germline CDR1 and CDR2: MNHEY and SVGEGT. This CDR3 reads CASSYSSGQITYEQYF. The DNA for the CDR3 is TGTGCCAGCAGTTACTCATCCGGACAGATTACCTACGAGCAGTACTTC.

The table lists this clonotype with many counts. The chain is built from TRBV20-1 and TRBJ2-7, with TRBD2 matching 10 bases. This CDR3 has 13 residues. Germline CDR1 and CDR2: DFQATT and SNEGSKA (reference sequence). J gave up 4 bases and V 4 bases, and 4 bases lay outside the gene matches. Here the CDR3 reads CSATGTSEYEQYF. CDR3 in DNA: TGCAGTGCTACCGGGACTAGCGAGTACGAGCAGTACTTC.

At least ten counts were recorded for this clonotype. This chain links TRBV10-3 with TRBJ1-4; tentative D call: TRBD1 (6 bases). CDR1 and CDR2 (germline): ENHRY, SYGVKD. The length of the CDR3 is 16 residues. V lost 10 bases and J 8 bases, leaving 26 bases between the germline ends. CDR3: CASRQVRGSDKEKLFF. Written as DNA, the CDR3 is TGTGCCAGTAGACAGGTCCGGGGCTCAGACAAGGAAAAACTGTTTTTT.

Points on this clonotype: This may be a read error, as it is one base from a much larger clone. This chain uses TRBV2 with TRBJ1-3; 8 nucleotides agree with TRBD1. Germline lookup yields CDR1 SNHLY and CDR2 FYNNEI. This CDR3 has 16 residues. The CDR3: CASSTIDRGSGNAIYF. CDR3 sequence (DNA): TGTGCCAGCAGTACAATTGACAGGGGATCTGGAAACGCCATATATTTT.

Details on this clonotype: A read error may be the cause here, since a much bigger clone is one base away. V gene TRBV12-3 or TRBV12-4 combines with J gene TRBJ2-3; 10 bases fit TRBD2. This CDR3 is built from 17 residues. The CDR3 DNA sequence: TGTGCCGGCAGTTTAGTTCTGACTAGCGGGAGCACAGATACGCAGTATTTT. Translation: CAGSLVLTSGSTDTQYF.

This clonotype was detected ten times or more. The V gene is TRBV5-8, the J gene TRBJ1-2, with unresolved D. CDR1 is SGHTS, CDR2 YDEGEE, per germline. V was cut by 5 bases and J by 4 bases, with 21 bases left in between. The CDR3 runs to 16 residues. This CDR3 is CASRRPHPRKTYGYTF. The CDR3 DNA reads TGTGCCAGCAGGAGGCCTCATCCACGAAAGACCTATGGCTACACCTTC.

This clonotype has at least ten counts. V and J are TRBV5-4 and TRBJ1-2; unclear D gene. Germline V CDR1 and CDR2: SGHNT, YYREEE (reference sequence). Trimming removed 7 bases from V and 4 bases from J, with 23 bases in between. The CDR3 length is 16 residues. The CDR3 DNA reads as TGTGCCAGCTTTTTACGCGTACCAGGAAAGACCTATGGCTACACCTTC. Residues: CASFLRVPGKTYGYTF.

For this clonotype: A much bigger clone sits one base away, suggesting this may be a read error. The rearrangement uses TRBV5-1 and TRBJ1-2; D may be TRBD1 (5 bases). Germline V lookup: CDR1 SGHRS, CDR2 YFSETQ. The CDR3 has 14 residues. The CDR3 nucleotides read TGCGCCAACAGCTCTCCGCCGACAGTCTATGGCTACACCTTC. This encodes CANSSPPTVYGYTF.

This clonotype appeared a single time. The rearrangement joins TRBV7-3 to TRBJ1-4; no reliable D call. The CDR3 totals 15 residues. Trimming pared 5 bases from V and 0 bases from J, leaving 10 bases between. Germline V gene lookup returns CDR1 SGHTA and CDR2 FQGTGA. Here the CDR3 DNA reads TGTGCCAGCAGCGCCCTCTGTGCAACTAATGAAAAACTGTTTTTT. This codes for CASSALCATNEKLFF.

This clonotype appeared many times. The chain joins TRBV20-1 to TRBJ1-5; the match to TRBD1 covers 7 bases. Germline V CDR1 and CDR2: DFQATT, SNEGSKA (reference sequence). This CDR3 has 20 amino acids. V shed 1 base and J 6 bases; nucleotides not matched to a gene: 24. This CDR3 reads CSARVLSTGVGPERSQPQHF. CDR3 sequence (DNA): TGCAGTGCTAGAGTACTCTCTACAGGGGTTGGTCCCGAAAGGTCTCAGCCCCAGCATTTT.